Shown below are 5 T cell receptor beta chains from a single sample sequenced in a study of cytomegalovirus exposure and HLA in healthy donors (dated by TCRdb to the late 2010s). Library construction relied on the immunoSEQ multiplex PCR assay. The multiplex PCR relied on a mix of 60 forward primers for TCR Vbeta segments and 13 reverse primers for TCR Jbeta segments. Entries here come from immuneACCESS through TCRdb and include only in-frame sequences with V and J called. Some clones fail to appear in such tables; in the studies checked, an unresolved V gene covers under half of the shortfall, and the cause of the remainder is unknown. For this sample the table gives over 120,000 clones, of which 75% to 85% were detected only once. The top ten hold roughly 2.4% of the sample. Sequenced: PBMCs. All receptors come from a man aged 50 to 59 in good health and CMV-seronegative.

The table lists this clone with a count of one. The V gene is TRBV5-1, the J gene TRBJ2-3, with D perhaps TRBD2 (6 bases). Germline CDR1 SGHRS, CDR2 YFSETQ. V was pared by 0 bases and J by 2 bases, with 7 bases between. The CDR3 consists of 14 residues. CDR3 in DNA: TGCGCCAGCAGCTTGGGGACTACCACAGATACGCAGTATTTT. Its translation is CASSLGTTTDTQYF.

The chain joins TRBV28 to TRBJ2-3; 7 bases match TRBD2. In germline, CDR1 is MDHEN, CDR2 SYDVKM. Trimming took 5 bases from V and 0 from J; bases not matched to a gene: 5. This CDR3 spans 15 amino acids. This CDR3 is CASSTTSLSTDTQYF. The CDR3 bases are TGTGCCAGCAGTACGACTAGCCTAAGCACAGATACGCAGTATTTT. Full variable domain (outside the CDR3, taken from reference TRBV28 and TRBJ2-3): DVKVTQSSRYLVKRTGEKVFLECVQDMDHENMFWYRQDPGLGLRLIYFSYDVKMKEKGDIPEGYSVSREKKERFSLILESASTNQTSMYLCASSTTSLSTDTQYFGPGTRLTVL.

This clone has just one count. CDR3 in DNA: TGCGCCAGCAGCCTAGGACTAGCGGGAACCGGGGAGCTGTTTTTT. Residues: CASSLGLAGTGELFF. V is TRBV5-1 and J is TRBJ2-2, with 12 bases aligning to TRBD2. Germline CDR1 is SGHRS and CDR2 is YFSETQ. Trimming took 4 bases from V and 5 from J; bases not matched to a gene: 3. This CDR3 is built from 15 residues.

The J gene is TRBJ2-2, the V gene TRBV5-4, with TRBD2 matching 7 bases. The junction had 3 bases not matched to a gene; V was cut back by 0 bases and J by 7 bases. Germline values: CDR1 SGHNT, CDR2 YYREEE (reference sequence). This CDR3 comprises 14 residues. The CDR3 DNA is TGTGCCAGCAGCTTGGTGGGGGGGAGCGGGGAGCTGTTTTTT. Translating gives CASSLVGGSGELFF.

This clone was found once. This CDR3 reads CASSRQGVNTEAFF. The CDR3 nucleotides read TGTGCCAGCAGCCGTCAGGGGGTGAACACTGAAGCTTTCTTT. The V call is TRBV7-3, the J call TRBJ1-1, with 7 bases fitting TRBD1. Germline assignment: CDR1 SGHTA and CDR2 FQGTGA. Trimming cost V 5 bases and J 0 bases; bases outside gene matches: 3. This CDR3 has 14 residues.